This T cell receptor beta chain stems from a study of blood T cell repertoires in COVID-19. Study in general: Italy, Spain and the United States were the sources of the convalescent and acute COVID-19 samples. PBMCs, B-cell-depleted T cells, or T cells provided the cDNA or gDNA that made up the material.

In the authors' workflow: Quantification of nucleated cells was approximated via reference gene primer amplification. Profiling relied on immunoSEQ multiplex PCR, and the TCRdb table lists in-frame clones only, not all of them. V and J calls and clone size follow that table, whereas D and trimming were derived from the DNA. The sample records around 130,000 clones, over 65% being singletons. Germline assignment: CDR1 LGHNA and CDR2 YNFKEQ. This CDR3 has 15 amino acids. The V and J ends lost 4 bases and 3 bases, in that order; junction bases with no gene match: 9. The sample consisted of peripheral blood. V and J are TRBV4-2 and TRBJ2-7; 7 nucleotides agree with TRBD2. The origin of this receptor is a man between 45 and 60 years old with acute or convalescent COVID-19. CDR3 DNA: TGTGCCAGCAGCCCCCGGCTAGCGGACCTCTACGAGCAGTACTTC. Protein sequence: CASSPRLADLYEQYF.